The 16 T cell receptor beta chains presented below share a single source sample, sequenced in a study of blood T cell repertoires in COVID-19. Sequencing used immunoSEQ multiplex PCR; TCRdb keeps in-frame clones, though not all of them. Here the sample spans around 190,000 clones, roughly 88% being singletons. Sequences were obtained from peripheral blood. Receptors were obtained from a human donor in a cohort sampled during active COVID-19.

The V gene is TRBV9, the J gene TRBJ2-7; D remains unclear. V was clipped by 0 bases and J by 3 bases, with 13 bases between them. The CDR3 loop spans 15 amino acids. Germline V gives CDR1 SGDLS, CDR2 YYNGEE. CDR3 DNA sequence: TGTGCCAGCAGCGTAGGGGCACGTTCTGGCTACGAGCAGTACTTC. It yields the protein CASSVGARSGYEQYF.

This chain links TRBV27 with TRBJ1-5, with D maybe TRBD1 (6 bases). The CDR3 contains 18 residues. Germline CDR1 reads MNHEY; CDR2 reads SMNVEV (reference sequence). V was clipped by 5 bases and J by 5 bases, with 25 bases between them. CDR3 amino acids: CASSPFMGTGGPYQPQHF. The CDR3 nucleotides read TGTGCCAGCAGTCCATTTATGGGAACCGGGGGGCCCTATCAGCCCCAGCATTTT.

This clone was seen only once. CDR3: CASSLVAGAETEQYF. The CDR3 DNA reads TGTGCCAGCAGCTTGGTAGCAGGGGCGGAGACTGAGCAGTACTTC. This chain links TRBV5-5 with TRBJ2-7; D perhaps matches TRBD1 (6 bases). From germline, CDR1 is SGHKS and CDR2 YYEKEE (reference sequence). The length of the CDR3 is 15 residues. V was shortened by 0 bases and J by 7 bases, with 17 bases between the two germline ends.

CDR3 region: CASSPPNLEETQYF. CDR3 sequence (DNA): TGTGCCAGCTCACCACCGAACTTGGAAGAGACCCAGTACTTC. The V call is TRBV18, the J call TRBJ2-5; D not certain. The ends were cut back, 0 bases at V and 3 bases at J, with 8 bases in the middle. CDR3 size: 14 residues. Germline lookup yields CDR1 KGHSH and CDR2 LQKENI. Full variable domain (remainder filled in from reference TRBV18 and TRBJ2-5): NAGVMQNPRHLVRRRGQEARLRCSPMKGHSHVYWYRQLPEEGLKFMVYLQKENIIDESGMPKERFSAEFPKEGPSILRIQQVVRGDSAAYFCASSPPNLEETQYFGPGTRLLVL.

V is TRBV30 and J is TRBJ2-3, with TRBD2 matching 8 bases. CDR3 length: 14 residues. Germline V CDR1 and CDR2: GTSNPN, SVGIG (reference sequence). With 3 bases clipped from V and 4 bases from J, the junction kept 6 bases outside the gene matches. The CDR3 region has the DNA TGTGCCTGGAGCGCAGAGCGGGAGCCAGATACGCAGTATTTT. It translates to CAWSAEREPDTQYF.

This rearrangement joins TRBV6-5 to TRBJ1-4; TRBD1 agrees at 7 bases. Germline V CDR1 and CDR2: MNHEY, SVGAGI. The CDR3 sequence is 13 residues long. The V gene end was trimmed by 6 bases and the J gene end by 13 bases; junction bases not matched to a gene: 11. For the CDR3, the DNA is TGTGCCAGCAGGCATACAGGGGACAAAGGACTGTTTTTT. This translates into CASRHTGDKGLFF.

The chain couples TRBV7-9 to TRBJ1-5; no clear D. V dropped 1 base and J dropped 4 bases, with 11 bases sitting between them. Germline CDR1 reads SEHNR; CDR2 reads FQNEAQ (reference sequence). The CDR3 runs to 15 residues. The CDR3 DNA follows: TGTGCCAGCAGCTTAGTGAAGATAGTTAATCAGCCCCAGCATTTT. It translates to CASSLVKIVNQPQHF.

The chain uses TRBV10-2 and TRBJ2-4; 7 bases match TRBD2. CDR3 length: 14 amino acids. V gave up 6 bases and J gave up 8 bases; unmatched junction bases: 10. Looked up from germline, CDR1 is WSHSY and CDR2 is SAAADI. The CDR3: CASRGTGRVDIQYF. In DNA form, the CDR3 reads TGCGCCAGCAGGGGGACGGGGAGGGTGGACATTCAGTACTTC.

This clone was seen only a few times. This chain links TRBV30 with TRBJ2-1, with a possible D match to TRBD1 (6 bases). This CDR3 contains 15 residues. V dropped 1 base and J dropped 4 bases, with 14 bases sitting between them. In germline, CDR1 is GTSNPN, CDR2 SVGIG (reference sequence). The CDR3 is CAWSAGVGPYNEQFF. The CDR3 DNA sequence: TGTGCCTGGAGTGCAGGGGTCGGTCCGTACAATGAGCAGTTCTTC.

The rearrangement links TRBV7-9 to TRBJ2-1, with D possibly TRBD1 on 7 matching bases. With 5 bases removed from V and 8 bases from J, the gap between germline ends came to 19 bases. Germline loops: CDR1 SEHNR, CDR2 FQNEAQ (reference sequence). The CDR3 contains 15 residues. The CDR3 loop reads CASSPGQTSRDEQFF. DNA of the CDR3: TGTGCCAGCAGCCCGGGACAGACTAGTAGGGATGAGCAGTTCTTC.

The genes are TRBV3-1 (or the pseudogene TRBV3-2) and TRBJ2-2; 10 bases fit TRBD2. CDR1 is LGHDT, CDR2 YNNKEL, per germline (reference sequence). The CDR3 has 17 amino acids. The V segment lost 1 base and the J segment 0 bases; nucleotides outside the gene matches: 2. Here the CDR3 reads CASSQAAGGSNTGELFF. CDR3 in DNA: TGTGCCAGCAGCCAAGCAGCGGGAGGGTCGAACACCGGGGAGCTGTTTTTT.

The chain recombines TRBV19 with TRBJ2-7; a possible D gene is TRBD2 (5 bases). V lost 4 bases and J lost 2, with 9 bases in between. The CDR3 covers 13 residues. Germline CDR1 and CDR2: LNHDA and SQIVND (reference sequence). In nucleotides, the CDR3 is TGTGCCAGTAGTACTAGCACGGCCTACGAGCAGTACTTC. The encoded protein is CASSTSTAYEQYF.

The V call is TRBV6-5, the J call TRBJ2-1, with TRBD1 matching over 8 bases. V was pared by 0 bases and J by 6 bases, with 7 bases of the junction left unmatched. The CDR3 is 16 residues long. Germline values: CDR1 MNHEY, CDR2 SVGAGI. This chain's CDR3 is CASSYSRQGSFNEQFF. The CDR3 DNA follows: TGTGCCAGCAGTTACTCGCGACAGGGGAGTTTCAATGAGCAGTTCTTC.

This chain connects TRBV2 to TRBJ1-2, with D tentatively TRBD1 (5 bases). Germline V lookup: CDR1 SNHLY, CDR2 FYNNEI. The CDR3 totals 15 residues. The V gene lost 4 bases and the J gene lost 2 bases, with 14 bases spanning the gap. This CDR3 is CASSVQGRINYGYTF. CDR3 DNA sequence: TGTGCCAGCAGTGTTCAGGGCAGGATCAACTATGGCTACACCTTC.

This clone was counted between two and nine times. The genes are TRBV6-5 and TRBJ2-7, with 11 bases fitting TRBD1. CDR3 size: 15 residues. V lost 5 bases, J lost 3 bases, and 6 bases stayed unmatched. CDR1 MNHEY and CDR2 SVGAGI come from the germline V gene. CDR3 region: CASSIRTGGGYEQYF. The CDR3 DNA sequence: TGTGCCAGCAGTATAAGGACAGGGGGCGGCTACGAGCAGTACTTC.

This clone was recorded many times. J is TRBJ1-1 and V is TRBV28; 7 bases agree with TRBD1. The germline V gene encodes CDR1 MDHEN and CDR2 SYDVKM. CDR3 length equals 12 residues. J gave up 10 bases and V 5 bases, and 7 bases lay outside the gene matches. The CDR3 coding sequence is TGTGCCAGCAGTCGACAGGGACGGGGAGCTTTCTTT. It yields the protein CASSRQGRGAFF.